This T cell receptor beta chain was retrieved from a study of blood T cell repertoires in COVID-19. Study details: Spain, Italy and the United States supplied samples that represented acute and convalescent COVID-19. PBMCs, B-cell-depleted T cells, or T cells were the source of the cDNA or gDNA that made up the material.

Germline V gives CDR1 SGHTA, CDR2 FQGNSA. This CDR3 region has 15 residues. Trimming cost V 1 base and J 4 bases, with 14 bases left between them. As originally analysed: Reference gene primer amplification gave nucleated cell count estimates. The table came from immunoSEQ multiplex PCR; TCRdb's copy has only in-frame clones and leaves some out. V, J and clone size reflect that table, while D and trimming were determined from the DNA. The table includes roughly 210,000 clones, 88% detected once. Specimen: peripheral blood. This receptor was obtained from a man between 65 and 80 years old with acute or convalescent COVID-19. The J gene is TRBJ2-7, the V gene TRBV7-2, with D perhaps matching TRBD1 (6 bases). The CDR3 reads CASSLVQGKEYEQYF. CDR3 DNA: TGTGCCAGCAGCTTAGTACAGGGCAAGGAGTACGAGCAGTACTTC.